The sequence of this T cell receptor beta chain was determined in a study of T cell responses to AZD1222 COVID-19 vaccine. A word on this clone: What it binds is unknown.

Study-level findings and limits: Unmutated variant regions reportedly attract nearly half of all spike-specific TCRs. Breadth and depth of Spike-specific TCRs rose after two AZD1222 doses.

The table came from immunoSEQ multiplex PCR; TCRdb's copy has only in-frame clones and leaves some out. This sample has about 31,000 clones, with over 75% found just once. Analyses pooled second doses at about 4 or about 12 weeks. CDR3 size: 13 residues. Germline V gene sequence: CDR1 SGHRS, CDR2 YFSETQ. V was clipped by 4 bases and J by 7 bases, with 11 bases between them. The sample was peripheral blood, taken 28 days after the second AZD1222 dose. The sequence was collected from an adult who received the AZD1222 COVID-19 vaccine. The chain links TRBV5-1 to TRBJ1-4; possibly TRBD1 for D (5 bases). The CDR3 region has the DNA TGCGCCAGCAGCCCAGTCCAGGGTGAAAAACTGTTTTTT. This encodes CASSPVQGEKLFF.